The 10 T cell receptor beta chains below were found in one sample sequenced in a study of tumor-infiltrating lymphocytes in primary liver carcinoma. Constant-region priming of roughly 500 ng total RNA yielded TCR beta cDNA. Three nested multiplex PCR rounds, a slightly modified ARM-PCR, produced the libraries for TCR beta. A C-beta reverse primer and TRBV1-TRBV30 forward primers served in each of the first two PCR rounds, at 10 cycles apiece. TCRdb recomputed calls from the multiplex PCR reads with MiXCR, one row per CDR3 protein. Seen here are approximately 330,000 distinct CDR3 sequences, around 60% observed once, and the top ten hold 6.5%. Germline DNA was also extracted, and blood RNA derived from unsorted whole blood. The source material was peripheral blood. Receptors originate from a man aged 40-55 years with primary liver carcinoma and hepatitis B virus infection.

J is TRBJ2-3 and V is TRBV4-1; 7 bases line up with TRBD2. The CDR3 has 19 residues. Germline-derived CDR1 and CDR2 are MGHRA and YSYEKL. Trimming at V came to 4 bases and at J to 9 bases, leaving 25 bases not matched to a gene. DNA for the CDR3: TGCGCCAGCAGCCGAGGAATGAGAGAACTGGGGAGGGGCGGAGGGACGCAGTATTTT. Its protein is CASSRGMRELGRGGGTQYF.

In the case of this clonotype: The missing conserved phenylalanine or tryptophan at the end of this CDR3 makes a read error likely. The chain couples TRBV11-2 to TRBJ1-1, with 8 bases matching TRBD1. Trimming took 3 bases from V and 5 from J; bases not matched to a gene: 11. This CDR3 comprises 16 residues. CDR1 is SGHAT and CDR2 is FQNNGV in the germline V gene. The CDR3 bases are TGTGCCAGCAGCTTGGCCTACAGGGGGATGGGAACTGAAGCTTTCTTA. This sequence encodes CASSLAYRGMGTEAFL.

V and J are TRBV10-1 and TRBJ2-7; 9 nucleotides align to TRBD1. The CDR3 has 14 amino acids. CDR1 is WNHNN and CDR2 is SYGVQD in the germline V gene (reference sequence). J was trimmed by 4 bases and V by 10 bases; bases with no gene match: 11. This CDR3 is CAMPQGQGLYEQYF. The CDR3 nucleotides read TGCGCCATGCCACAAGGACAGGGGTTATACGAGCAGTACTTC.

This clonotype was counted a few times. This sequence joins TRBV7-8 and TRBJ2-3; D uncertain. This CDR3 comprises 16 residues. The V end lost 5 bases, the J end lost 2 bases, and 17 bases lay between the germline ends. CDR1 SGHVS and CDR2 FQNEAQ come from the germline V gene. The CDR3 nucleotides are TGTGCCAGCAGCCCGCAGAGTTATCCTACCACAGATACGCAGTATTTT. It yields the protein CASSPQSYPTTDTQYF.

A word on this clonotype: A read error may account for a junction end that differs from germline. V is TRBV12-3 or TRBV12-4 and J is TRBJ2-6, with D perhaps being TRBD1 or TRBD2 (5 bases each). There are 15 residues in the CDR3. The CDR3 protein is CANSLEGSWVNVLTF. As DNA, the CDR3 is TGTGCCAACAGTTTAGAGGGGTCTTGGGTCAACGTCCTGACTTTC.

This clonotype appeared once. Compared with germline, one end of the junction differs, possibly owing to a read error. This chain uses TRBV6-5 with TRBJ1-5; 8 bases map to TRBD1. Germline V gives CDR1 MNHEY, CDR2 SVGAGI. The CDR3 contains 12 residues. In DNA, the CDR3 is TGTACCAGCAGGACAGGGAATCGGCCCCAGCATTTT. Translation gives CTSRTGNRPQHF.

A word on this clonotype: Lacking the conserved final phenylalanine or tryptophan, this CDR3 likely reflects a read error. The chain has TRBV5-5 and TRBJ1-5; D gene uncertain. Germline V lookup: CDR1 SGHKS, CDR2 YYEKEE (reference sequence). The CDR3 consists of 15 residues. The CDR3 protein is CANSLTGYGNQPQHC. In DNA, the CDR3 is TGTGCCAACAGCTTAACGGGCTATGGCAATCAGCCCCAGCATTGT.

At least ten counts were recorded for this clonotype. Here the CDR3 DNA reads TGTGCCAGCAACTCCAGGGGTTCCAACACTGAAGCTTTCTTT. Its translation: CASNSRGSNTEAFF. The genes are TRBV12-3 or TRBV12-4 and TRBJ1-1; tentatively, D is TRBD1 (6 bases). This CDR3 contains 14 residues. V was pared by 7 bases and J by 2 bases, with 14 bases between.

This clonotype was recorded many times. CDR3 protein: CASSTGGVSPLHF. The CDR3 DNA is TGTGCCAGCAGTACAGGGGGGGTTTCACCCCTCCACTTT. This chain uses TRBV12-3 or TRBV12-4 with TRBJ1-6; TRBD1 matches at 8 bases. This CDR3 spans 13 amino acids. The ends lost 5 bases at V and 9 bases at J; junction bases unmatched: 3.

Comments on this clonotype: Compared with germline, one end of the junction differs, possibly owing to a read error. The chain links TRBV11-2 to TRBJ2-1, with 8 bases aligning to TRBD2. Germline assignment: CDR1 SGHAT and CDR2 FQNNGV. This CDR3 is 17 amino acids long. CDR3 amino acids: CANSFTTGTRPYNEQFF. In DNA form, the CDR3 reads TGTGCCAACAGCTTTACCACCGGGACTAGACCCTACAATGAGCAGTTCTTC.